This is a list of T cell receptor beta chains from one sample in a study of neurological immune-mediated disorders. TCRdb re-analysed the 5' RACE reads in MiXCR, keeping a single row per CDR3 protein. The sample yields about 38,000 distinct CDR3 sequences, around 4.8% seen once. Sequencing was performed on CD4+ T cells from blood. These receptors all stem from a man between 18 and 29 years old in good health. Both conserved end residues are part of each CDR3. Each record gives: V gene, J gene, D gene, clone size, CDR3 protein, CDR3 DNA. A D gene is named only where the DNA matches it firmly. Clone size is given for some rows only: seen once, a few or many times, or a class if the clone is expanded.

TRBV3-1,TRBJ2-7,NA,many,CASSQGRKAEQYF,TGTGCCAGCAGCCAAGGACGTAAGGCCGAGCAGTACTTC
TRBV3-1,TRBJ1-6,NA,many,CASSQVGHQSPLHF,TGTGCCAGCAGCCAGGTGGGACATCAGTCACCCCTCCACTTT
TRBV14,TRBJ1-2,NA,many,CASSQEGGGGYTF,TGTGCCAGCAGCCAAGAAGGCGGCGGAGGCTACACCTTC
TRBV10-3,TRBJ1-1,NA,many,CAISPHADRLTEAFF,TGTGCCATCAGTCCTCACGCGGACAGACTAACTGAAGCTTTCTTT
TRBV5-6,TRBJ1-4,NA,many,CASSLIGQGGEKLFF,TGTGCCAGCAGCTTAATTGGCCAAGGGGGTGAAAAACTGTTTTTT
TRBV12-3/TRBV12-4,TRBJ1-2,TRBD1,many,CASLLGGSRAYGYTF,TGTGCCAGCCTACTAGGGGGCTCTAGGGCCTATGGCTACACCTTC
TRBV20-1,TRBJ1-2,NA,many,CSASGENYGYTF,TGCAGTGCTAGTGGAGAGAACTATGGCTACACCTTC
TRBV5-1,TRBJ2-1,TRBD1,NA,CASSQEGGDSYNEQFF,TGCGCCAGCAGCCAGGAAGGGGGCGACTCCTACAATGAGCAGTTCTTC
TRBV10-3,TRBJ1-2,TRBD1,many,CAISEGGTGPKSPYGYTF,TGTGCCATCAGTGAAGGGGGGACAGGGCCGAAATCCCCTTATGGCTACACCTTC
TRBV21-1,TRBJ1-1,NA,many,CASPTEAFF,TGTGCCAGCCCTACTGAAGCTTTCTTT
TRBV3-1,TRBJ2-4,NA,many,CASSQQGRNIQYF,TGTGCCAGCAGCCAACAGGGGAGGAACATTCAGTACTTC
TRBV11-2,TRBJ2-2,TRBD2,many,CAAGSGATGELFF,TGTGCCGCCGGTAGCGGGGCTACCGGGGAGCTGTTTTTT
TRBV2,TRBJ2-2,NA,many,CASSDLGTGELFF,TGTGCCAGCAGTGATTTGGGAACCGGGGAGCTGTTTTTT
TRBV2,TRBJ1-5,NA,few,CASSPGPDSNQPQHF,TGTGCCAGCTCGCCGGGACCGGATAGCAATCAGCCCCAGCATTTT
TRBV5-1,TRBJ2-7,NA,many,CASSHQVPTYEQYF,TGCGCCAGCAGCCATCAGGTTCCCACCTACGAGCAGTACTTC
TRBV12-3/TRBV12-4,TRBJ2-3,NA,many,CASSLGEDTQYF,TGTGCCAGCAGTTTGGGCGAAGATACGCAGTATTTT
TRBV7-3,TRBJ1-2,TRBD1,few,CASSLTPGQFYGYTF,TGTGCCAGCAGCTTAACCCCGGGACAGTTCTATGGCTACACCTTC
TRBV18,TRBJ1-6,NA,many,CASSSEVGPGPLHF,TGTGCCAGCTCCTCAGAGGTGGGGCCTGGACCCCTCCACTTT
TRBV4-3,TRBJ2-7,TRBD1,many,CASSHRTGDYEQYF,TGCGCCAGCAGCCACCGGACAGGGGACTACGAGCAGTACTTC
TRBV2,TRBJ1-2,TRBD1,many,CASNRRQGQGGANYGYTF,TGTGCCAGCAACCGAAGACAGGGACAGGGGGGAGCTAACTATGGCTACACCTTC
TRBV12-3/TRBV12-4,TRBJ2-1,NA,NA,CVSRPRWAYNEQFF,TGTGTCAGCAGACCTCGGTGGGCTTACAATGAGCAGTTCTTC
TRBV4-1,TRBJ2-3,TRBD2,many,CASSQKGLAFSTDTQYF,TGCGCCAGCAGCCAAAAAGGACTAGCGTTTAGCACAGATACGCAGTATTTT
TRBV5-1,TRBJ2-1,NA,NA,CASSLPSNEQFF,TGCGCCAGCAGCTTACCTAGCAATGAGCAGTTCTTC
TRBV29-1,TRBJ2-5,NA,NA,CSVDYRVGETQYF,TGCAGCGTTGATTACAGGGTTGGAGAGACCCAGTACTTC
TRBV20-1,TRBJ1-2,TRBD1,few,CSARDGRGHHYGYTF,TGCAGTGCTAGAGACGGCAGGGGGCATCACTATGGCTACACCTTC
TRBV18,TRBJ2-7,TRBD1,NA,CASSLTGGVSYEQYF,TGTGCCAGCTCACTTACAGGGGGAGTCTCCTACGAGCAGTACTTC
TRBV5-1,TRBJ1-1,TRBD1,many,CASSRRQGKNTEAFF,TGCGCCAGCAGCCGGCGACAGGGTAAGAACACTGAAGCTTTCTTT
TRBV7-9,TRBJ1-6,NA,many,CASSPQTGNNSPLHF,TGTGCCAGCAGTCCCCAGACAGGAAATAATTCACCCCTCCACTTT
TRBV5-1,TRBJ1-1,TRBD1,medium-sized,CASSLTGDTEAFF,TGCGCCAGCAGCTTGACAGGGGACACTGAAGCTTTCTTT
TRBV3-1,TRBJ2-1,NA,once,CANSPPERTGEQFF,TGTGCCAACAGTCCCCCGGAGCGAACGGGTGAGCAGTTCTTC
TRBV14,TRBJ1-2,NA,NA,CASSLDRRGYTF,TGTGCCAGCAGCCTTGACAGGCGCGGCTACACCTTC
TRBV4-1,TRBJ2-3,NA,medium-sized,CASSQEERGTDTQYF,TGCGCCAGCAGCCAAGAGGAGCGAGGCACAGATACGCAGTATTTT
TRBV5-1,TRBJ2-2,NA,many,CASSLEGNTGELFF,TGCGCCAGCAGCTTGGAGGGGAACACCGGGGAGCTGTTTTTT